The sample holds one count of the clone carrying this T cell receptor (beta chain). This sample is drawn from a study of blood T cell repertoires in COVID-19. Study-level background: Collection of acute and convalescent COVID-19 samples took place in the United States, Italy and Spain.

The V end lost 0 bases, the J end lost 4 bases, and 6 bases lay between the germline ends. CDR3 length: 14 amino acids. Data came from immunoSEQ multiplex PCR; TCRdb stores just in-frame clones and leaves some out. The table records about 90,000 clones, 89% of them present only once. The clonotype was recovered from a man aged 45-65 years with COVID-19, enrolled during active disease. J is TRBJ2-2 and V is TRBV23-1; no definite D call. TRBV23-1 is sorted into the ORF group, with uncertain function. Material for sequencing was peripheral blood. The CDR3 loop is CASSQSIVTGELFF. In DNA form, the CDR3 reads TGCGCCAGCAGTCAATCGATAGTCACCGGGGAGCTGTTTTTT.